This T cell receptor (beta chain) was sequenced during a study of shared clonotypes between healthy human individuals. Every subset had its genomic DNA shared out evenly among several immunoSEQ plates. Generated by immunoSEQ multiplex PCR, the TCRdb table keeps only in-frame clones and is missing some. The sample carries roughly 2 million clones, over 85% recorded once. General study points: Sorted-subset samples were not fully sequenced, rarefaction indicated. For naive CD4 cells, 4% to 5% of clonotypes were shared across a handful of donors.

V lost 0 bases and J lost 1, with 9 bases in between. The germline V gene encodes CDR1 MNHNY and CDR2 SVGAGI (reference sequence). The CDR3 extends over 15 amino acids. Naive CD8 populations comprised CD45RO-negative cells positively selected for CCR7, excluding terminally differentiated effector memory CD45RA+ cells. The study drew all its donors from Caucasian adults living in Nashville, Tennessee. Notes on this clone: Its antigen is still unknown.

This TCR was sampled from a man aged 18-30 years in good health. The specimen was naive CD8+ T cells sorted from blood. The rearrangement joins TRBV6-6 to TRBJ1-1; D is ambiguous. The CDR3 sequence is CASSYSPDTNTEAFF. The CDR3 region has the DNA TGTGCCAGCAGTTACTCCCCTGACACGAACACTGAAGCTTTCTTT.